This TCR beta chain was recovered during a study of T cells in localized non-small cell lung cancer. Study-wide results and limits: Uninvolved adjacent lung had the highest recorded T cell clonality, with tumor below it. Median roughly 57 top-100 tumor clones were shared with paired adjacent lung. Sequence data derive from only one tumor region, so heterogeneity remains possible. Longer overall survival associated with higher blood T cell density; shorter survival with higher adjacent-lung clonality.

Trimming removed 1 base from V and 5 bases from J, with 6 bases in between. Germline CDR1 SGHRS, CDR2 YFSETQ. The CDR3 covers 13 residues. In the case of this clone: The antigen is unknown. The same CDR3 also results from other DNA sequences found in this sample.

This table comes from immunoSEQ multiplex PCR, and its TCRdb copy is limited to in-frame clones, with some not included. The repertoire consists of about 33,000 clones, with roughly 88% occurring once and the leading ten covering roughly 4.2%. The TCR sequence derives from a man aged 35-69 years with stage I lung adenocarcinoma. This chain links TRBV5-1 with TRBJ2-2; D is undetermined. Sequenced here: peripheral blood, sampled before any cancer treatment. The CDR3 is CASSLRSTGELFF. The CDR3 region has the DNA TGCGCCAGCAGCTTGAGGTCTACCGGGGAGCTGTTTTTT.